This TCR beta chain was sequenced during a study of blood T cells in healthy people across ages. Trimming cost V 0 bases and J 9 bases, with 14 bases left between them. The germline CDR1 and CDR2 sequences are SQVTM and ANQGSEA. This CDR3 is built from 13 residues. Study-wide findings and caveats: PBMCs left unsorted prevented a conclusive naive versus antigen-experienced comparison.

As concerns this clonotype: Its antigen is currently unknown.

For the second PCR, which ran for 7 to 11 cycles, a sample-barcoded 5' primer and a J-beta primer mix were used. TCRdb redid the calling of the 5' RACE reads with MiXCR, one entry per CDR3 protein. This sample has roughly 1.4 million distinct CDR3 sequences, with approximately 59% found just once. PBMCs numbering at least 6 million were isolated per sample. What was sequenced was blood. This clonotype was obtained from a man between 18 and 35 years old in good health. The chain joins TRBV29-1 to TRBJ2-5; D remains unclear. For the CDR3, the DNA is TGCAGCGTTGAAGATCTAGTTTTGCGGCCCCAGTACTTC. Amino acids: CSVEDLVLRPQYF. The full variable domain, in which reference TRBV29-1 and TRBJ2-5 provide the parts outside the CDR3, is SAVISQKPSRDICQRGTSLTIQCQVDSQVTMMFWYRQQPGQSLTLIATANQGSEATYESGFVIDKFPISRPNLTFSTLTVSNMSPEDSSIYLCSVEDLVLRPQYFGPGTRLLVL.